This TCR beta chain was retrieved from a study of cytomegalovirus exposure and HLA in healthy donors. Overall study findings and caveats: A few CMV-associated chains were confirmed in vitro to be specific for CMV antigens.

Germline V CDR1 and CDR2: MNHEY, SVGAGI. With V trimmed by 6 bases and J by 4 bases, 4 bases remained unmatched. The CDR3 runs to 14 residues. PCR amplification relied on 60 Vbeta primers (plus 13 Jbeta primers). The assay was immunoSEQ multiplex PCR, and TCRdb's table has in-frame clones only and misses some. This sample has under 85,000 clones, with approximately 72% found just once. This clone was detected a few times. The antigen is undetermined. Since no conserved phenylalanine or tryptophan closes the CDR3, a read error is the likely cause. This TCR derives from a woman under 40 in good health and CMV-seronegative. Sequences were obtained from PBMCs. The chain carries TRBV6-5 and TRBJ1-4; 8 nucleotides match TRBD1. The CDR3 is CASSQTGGNEKLFV. CDR3 DNA: TGTGCCAGCAGCCAAACAGGGGGTAATGAAAAACTGTTTGTT.